This T cell receptor beta chain came from a study of T cells in Graves' hyperthyroidism and ophthalmopathy. Using RNA transcripts as the source, TCR beta CDR3 regions were amplified. With the HTBI primer set, the TCR CDR3 went through a first round of RT-PCR. TCRdb used MiXCR to reprocess the multiplex PCR reads, holding one entry per CDR3 protein. The sample consists of about 700,000 distinct CDR3 sequences, about 14% of them appearing once. Germline V gene lookup returns CDR1 MNHEY and CDR2 SMNVEV (reference sequence). The length of the CDR3 is 17 residues. The V segment lost 2 bases and the J segment 9 bases; nucleotides outside the gene matches: 11. When ophthalmopathy did not progress within 18 months, Graves' hyperthyroidism was considered stable. Together with thyroid ultrasound, orbital computed tomography, serum thyroxine and TRAb, clinical symptoms were used for diagnoses. A remark on this clonotype: Its target is not known.

Study results and limitations: Onset of ophthalmopathy came a median roughly 6.5 months after the model predicted it. Appearing also in blood were most of the thyroid clonotypes expanded above 0.001.

The chain recombines TRBV27 with TRBJ2-1, with 12 bases identical to TRBD2. Sequencing was performed on blood. This sequence originates from a woman younger than 30 with Graves' hyperthyroidism. The CDR3 DNA reads TGTGCCAGCAGTTTACGGCTAGCGGGAGGGAGTCGCTTTGAGCAGTTCTTC. Its translation: CASSLRLAGGSRFEQFF.